Presented here are 32 T cell receptor beta chains from one specimen sequenced in a study of blood T cell repertoires in COVID-19. The table came from immunoSEQ multiplex PCR; TCRdb's copy has only in-frame clones and leaves some out. This sample has about 210,000 clones, with roughly four fifths found just once. The sample consisted of peripheral blood. These receptors were collected from a woman in her seventies with COVID-19, enrolled during active disease.

CDR3: CASRTGQAYEQYF. As DNA, the CDR3 is TGTGCCAGCAGGACAGGGCAGGCCTACGAGCAGTACTTC. The chain is built from TRBV11-3 and TRBJ2-7; 7 bases are shared with TRBD1. The CDR3 length is 13 residues. The trim removed 6 bases at V and 2 bases at J, leaving 4 bases unmatched. Germline V gene data show CDR1 as SGHNT and CDR2 as YENEEA.

The V and J genes are TRBV6-5 and TRBJ1-6, with a possible D match to TRBD1 (5 bases). Germline CDR1 MNHEY, CDR2 SVGAGI. V shed 5 bases and J shed 10 bases, with 15 bases lying between them. This CDR3 is built from 14 residues. CDR3 protein: CASSRTWGGSPLHF. The CDR3 DNA follows: TGTGCCAGCAGTCGCACATGGGGCGGATCACCCCTCCACTTT.

This clone was found once. V usage is TRBV4-3 and J usage is TRBJ1-6; D unclear. The CDR3 totals 14 residues. The ends were cut back, 1 base at V and 3 bases at J, with 4 bases in the middle. CDR1 LGHNA and CDR2 YSLEER come from the germline V gene. The CDR3 protein is CASSQGGYNSPLHF. CDR3 in DNA: TGCGCCAGCAGCCAAGGAGGCTATAATTCACCCCTCCACTTT.

This rearrangement joins TRBV7-2 to TRBJ1-6; D is perhaps TRBD1 (5 bases). The CDR3 covers 14 residues. CDR1 and CDR2 from the germline V gene are SGHTA and FQGNSA. Trimming removed 1 base from V and 9 bases from J, with 10 bases in between. CDR3 loop: CASSLGQGGSPLHF. In DNA, the CDR3 is TGTGCCAGCAGCTTAGGCCAGGGTGGTTCACCCCTCCACTTT.

The CDR3 DNA is TGTGCCAGCAGTGTCAGCGGGAGGCGAGGCACCGGGGAGCTGTTTTTT. Amino acid sequence: CASSVSGRRGTGELFF. The V gene is TRBV2, the J gene TRBJ2-2; 9 bases line up with TRBD2. CDR3 size: 16 residues. CDR1 SNHLY and CDR2 FYNNEI come from the germline V gene. V trimming: 4 bases; J trimming: 4 bases; junction bases outside the gene matches: 7.

This clone was seen a single time. V and J are TRBV3-1 (or the pseudogene TRBV3-2) and TRBJ1-2; D might be TRBD1 (5 bases). The CDR3 is 16 residues long. V lost 0 bases and J lost 6, with 17 bases in between. The germline V gene encodes CDR1 LGHDT and CDR2 YNNKEL (reference sequence). The CDR3 protein is CASSQDWTAGGDGYTF. The DNA of the CDR3 is TGTGCCAGCAGCCAAGATTGGACCGCCGGGGGGGATGGCTACACCTTC.

This chain connects TRBV28 to TRBJ2-2; 8 bases are a match to TRBD1. Trimming at V came to 3 bases and at J to 5 bases, leaving 8 bases not matched to a gene. The CDR3 contains 16 residues. Germline CDR1 reads MDHEN; CDR2 reads SYDVKM. The CDR3 sequence: CASSLSTTGGTGELFF. The CDR3 bases are TGTGCCAGCAGTTTGAGTACTACAGGGGGAACCGGGGAGCTGTTTTTT.

This chain joins TRBV11-2 and TRBJ1-1; D is possibly TRBD1 (6 bases). The CDR3 spans 14 residues. Germline CDR1 is SGHAT and CDR2 is FQNNGV. Trimming shortened V by 4 bases and J by 2 bases, and 11 bases separated the two germline ends. CDR3 region: CASSYRAGNTEAFF. In DNA, the CDR3 is TGTGCCAGCAGCTACAGGGCCGGAAACACTGAAGCTTTCTTT.

This clone was seen a single time. The rearrangement links TRBV3-1 (or the pseudogene TRBV3-2) to TRBJ2-3, with 12 bases aligning to TRBD1. There are 14 residues in the CDR3. CDR1 and CDR2 (germline): LGHDT, YNNKEL (reference sequence). The J segment lost 9 bases and the V segment lost 8 bases, leaving 9 bases of the junction unmatched. The CDR3 DNA reads TGTGCCAGCGGGGGGACAGGGGGCATGGGCACGCAGTATTTT. Translating it yields CASGGTGGMGTQYF.

V gene TRBV28 combines with J gene TRBJ1-5; no clear D. Germline CDR1 MDHEN, CDR2 SYDVKM. V lost 10 bases, J lost 3 bases, and 10 bases lay in between. This CDR3 spans 12 amino acids. CDR3 DNA: TGTGCCATCGCGCCCTCCAATCAGCCCCAGCATTTT. Amino acids: CAIAPSNQPQHF.

The genes are TRBV7-2 and TRBJ1-1; 11 bases agree with TRBD1. J was trimmed by 8 bases and V by 0 bases; bases with no gene match: 8. Germline lookup yields CDR1 SGHTA and CDR2 FQGNSA. This CDR3 contains 16 residues. The CDR3 nucleotides read TGTGCCAGCAGCTTAGCCCCCCCCAGGACAGGGGGCGAAGCTTTCTTT. Translating gives CASSLAPPRTGGEAFF.

The DNA for the CDR3 is TGTGCCAGCAGTTCACAGAATACGCAGCCCCAGCATTTT. Translation: CASSSQNTQPQHF. The rearrangement uses TRBV28 and TRBJ1-5; D is undetermined. V lost 4 bases to trimming and J lost 7 bases, with 11 bases between them. In germline, CDR1 is MDHEN, CDR2 SYDVKM. The CDR3 is made up of 13 amino acids.

The sample holds one count of this clone. J is TRBJ2-1 and V is TRBV7-3; weak D call: TRBD2 (6 bases). The V and J ends lost 4 bases and 15 bases respectively, with 16 bases between them. The CDR3 has 12 amino acids. Germline CDR1 is SGHTA and CDR2 is FQGTGA. CDR3 residues: CASSSRGDPPFF. The CDR3 DNA reads TGTGCCAGCAGCTCACGCGGGGACCCACCGTTCTTC.

This chain links TRBV6-5 with TRBJ2-3; D may be TRBD2 (6 bases). CDR1 and CDR2 (germline): MNHEY, SVGAGI. V shed 3 bases and J shed 8 bases, with 9 bases lying between them. This CDR3 spans 12 amino acids. The CDR3 loop is CASSYEAGTQYF. The DNA for the CDR3 is TGTGCCAGCAGTTATGAAGCGGGTACGCAGTATTTT.

The chain has TRBV5-6 and TRBJ1-2, with 7 bases that match TRBD1. J was trimmed by 12 bases and V by 1 base; bases with no gene match: 3. Germline V gene lookup returns CDR1 SGHDT and CDR2 YYEEEE. The CDR3 consists of 11 residues. CDR3 sequence: CASSLRQGHTF. The CDR3 DNA is TGTGCCAGCAGCTTGAGACAGGGACACACCTTC.

The chain employs TRBV4-1 and TRBJ2-5; a possible D gene is TRBD1 (5 bases). Germline V CDR1 and CDR2: MGHRA, YSYEKL. V was clipped by 0 bases and J by 4 bases, with 15 bases between them. The CDR3 loop spans 16 amino acids. DNA of the CDR3: TGCGCCAGCAGCCAAGATGGGCAGGGTAGAAGAGAGACCCAGTACTTC. Translation: CASSQDGQGRRETQYF.

V gene TRBV28 combines with J gene TRBJ2-1, with 12 bases matching TRBD2. Trimming removed 4 bases from V and 10 bases from J; junction bases left unmatched: 8. The CDR3 spans 15 residues. Germline V gene data show CDR1 as MDHEN and CDR2 as SYDVKM. The CDR3, as DNA: TGTGCCAGCAGTTCCCCTAGCGGGAGGGTTAGGGAGCAGTTCTTC. The encoded protein is CASSSPSGRVREQFF.

The V call is TRBV27, the J call TRBJ2-6, with 7 bases lining up with TRBD1. This CDR3 region has 15 residues. Germline V gives CDR1 MNHEY, CDR2 SMNVEV (reference sequence). V trimming: 8 bases; J trimming: 4 bases; junction bases outside the gene matches: 8. This chain's CDR3 is CASRLDRAGANVLTF. In DNA, the CDR3 is TGTGCCAGCCGACTCGACAGGGCCGGGGCCAACGTCCTGACTTTC. The full variable domain, completed using reference TRBV27 and TRBJ2-6, is EAQVTQNPRYLITVTGKKLTVTCSQNMNHEYMSWYRQDPGLGLRQIYYSMNVEVTDKGDVPEGYKVSRKEKRNFPLILESPSPNQTSLYFCASRLDRAGANVLTFGAGSRLTVL.

This clone was seen only a few times. V is TRBV7-2 and J is TRBJ1-1; D might be TRBD1 (5 bases). CDR1 SGHTA and CDR2 FQGNSA come from the germline V gene. There are 14 residues in the CDR3. Trimming took off 3 bases at V and 7 bases at J, with 15 bases between the two ends. Written as DNA, the CDR3 is TGTGCCAGCAGCTTCCGTTGGGGCGGGGGTGAAGCTTTCTTT. This sequence encodes CASSFRWGGGEAFF.

A single count supports this clone. The chain uses TRBV2 and TRBJ2-2; perhaps TRBD1 as D (5 bases). The CDR3 is made up of 14 amino acids. Trimming removed 6 bases from V and 1 base from J, with 9 bases in between. CDR1 and CDR2 from the germline V gene are SNHLY and FYNNEI. The CDR3 sequence: CASRNRQNTGELFF. The CDR3 bases are TGTGCCAGCAGGAACAGGCAGAACACCGGGGAGCTGTTTTTT.

This chain joins TRBV18 and TRBJ1-5, with D unresolved. Germline V gene lookup returns CDR1 KGHSH and CDR2 LQKENI. Trimming took off 2 bases at V and 3 bases at J, with 11 bases between the two ends. This CDR3 is built from 15 residues. The chain's CDR3 is CASSPFRLVNQPQHF. CDR3 coding DNA: TGTGCCAGCTCACCATTCAGGTTGGTCAATCAGCCCCAGCATTTT.

The CDR3 sequence: CASRNGQVYNEQFF. The CDR3 DNA reads as TGTGCCAGCAGAAACGGACAGGTTTACAATGAGCAGTTCTTC. The chain employs TRBV28 and TRBJ2-1, with 7 bases identical to TRBD1. The CDR3 is 14 amino acids. J lost 4 bases, V lost 6 bases, and 6 bases had no gene match. Germline values: CDR1 MDHEN, CDR2 SYDVKM.

V usage is TRBV15 and J usage is TRBJ1-5; the D gene is possibly TRBD1 (5 bases). The CDR3 has 17 amino acids. CDR1 and CDR2 (germline): LNHNV, YYDKDF (reference sequence). V was clipped by 0 bases and J by 7 bases, with 19 bases between them. CDR3 loop: CATSRDLTRGFEQPQHF. In nucleotides, the CDR3 is TGTGCCACCAGCAGAGACCTAACACGGGGGTTCGAGCAGCCCCAGCATTTT.

J is TRBJ2-5 and V is TRBV18; TRBD2 is a possible D gene (5 bases). The V gene lost 5 bases and the J gene lost 8 bases, with 15 bases spanning the gap. The CDR3 loop spans 13 amino acids. Germline CDR1 reads KGHSH; CDR2 reads LQKENI. CDR3 coding DNA: TGTGCCAGCTCAAACGAGGGTTCGGCAACCCAGTACTTC. As protein: CASSNEGSATQYF.

The chain couples TRBV9 to TRBJ2-2; 11 bases agree with TRBD1. This CDR3 is 19 amino acids long. J gave up 2 bases and V 3 bases, and 12 bases lay outside the gene matches. Germline V gene data show CDR1 as SGDLS and CDR2 as YYNGEE. The CDR3 DNA is TGTGCCAGCAGCGCTGATGGACAGGGGGCCTTAATCAACACCGGGGAGCTGTTTTTT. Residues: CASSADGQGALINTGELFF. The entire variable domain, with the rest obtained from reference TRBV9 and TRBJ2-2, is as follows: DSGVTQTPKHLITATGQRVTLRCSPRSGDLSVYWYQQSLDQGLQFLIQYYNGEERAKGNILERFSAQQFPDLHSELNLSSLELGDSALYFCASSADGQGALINTGELFFGEGSRLTVL.

V is TRBV9 and J is TRBJ1-5, with 7 nucleotides matching TRBD1. The junction had 2 bases not matched to a gene; V was cut back by 0 bases and J by 5 bases. The CDR3 runs to 14 residues. Germline lookup yields CDR1 SGDLS and CDR2 YYNGEE. Here the CDR3 DNA reads TGTGCCAGCAGCGTAGGCCAGGGGGATCAGCCCCAGCATTTT. It codes for CASSVGQGDQPQHF.

This sequence joins TRBV4-3 and TRBJ1-2; weak D call: TRBD1 (5 bases). The germline V and J ends were trimmed by 1 base and 0 bases, with 6 bases remaining between them. The germline CDR1 and CDR2 sequences are LGHNA and YSLEER. The CDR3 is 14 amino acids. The CDR3 here is CASSQGTTNYGYTF. The CDR3 coding sequence is TGCGCCAGCAGCCAAGGGACAACTAACTATGGCTACACCTTC.

The rearrangement joins TRBV5-3 to TRBJ2-1; 11 bases agree with TRBD2. TRBV5-3 falls under the ORF class, with uncertain function. The length of the CDR3 is 20 residues. V was pared by 3 bases and J by 3 bases, with 17 bases of the junction left unmatched. The CDR3 here is CARSSCHPSSGREVYNEQFF. Here the CDR3 DNA reads TGTGCCAGAAGCTCGTGCCACCCAAGTAGCGGGAGGGAAGTCTACAATGAGCAGTTCTTC.

V gene TRBV28 combines with J gene TRBJ1-2; TRBD1 matches at 9 bases. This CDR3 contains 14 residues. V shed 5 bases and J 3 bases; nucleotides not matched to a gene: 4. The germline gives CDR1 MDHEN, CDR2 SYDVKM. The CDR3 here is CASSTGGLDYGYTF. The CDR3 DNA reads as TGTGCCAGCAGTACAGGGGGCTTAGACTATGGCTACACCTTC.

The V call is TRBV9, the J call TRBJ1-4; 7 nucleotides agree with TRBD1. The length of the CDR3 is 16 residues. Germline-derived CDR1 and CDR2 are SGDLS and YYNGEE. V lost 3 bases to trimming and J lost 0 bases; unmatched junction nucleotides: 5. This CDR3 is CASSAGTDPTNEKLFF. The CDR3 DNA is TGTGCCAGCAGCGCCGGGACAGACCCAACTAATGAAAAACTGTTTTTT.

The chain couples TRBV29-1 to TRBJ1-2; D remains unclear. Trimming took off 6 bases at V and 4 bases at J, with 9 bases between the two ends. This CDR3 has 11 residues. Germline CDR1 and CDR2: SQVTM and ANQGSEA. The CDR3 here is CSVTAGYGYTF. Written as DNA, the CDR3 is TGCAGCGTAACTGCTGGCTATGGCTACACCTTC.

This clone was found a few times. The rearrangement links TRBV7-2 to TRBJ2-1; unclear D gene. The CDR3 is 15 residues long. CDR1 is SGHTA and CDR2 is FQGNSA in the germline V gene. Trimming removed 1 base from V and 1 base from J, with 8 bases in between. The CDR3 DNA reads as TGTGCCAGCAGCTTAGACATCCGTTCCTACAATGAGCAGTTCTTC. Its protein product is CASSLDIRSYNEQFF. The full variable domain, completed using reference TRBV7-2 and TRBJ2-1, is GAGVSQSPSNKVTEKGKDVELRCDPISGHTALYWYRQSLGQGLEFLIYFQGNSAPDKSGLPSDRFSAERTGGSVSTLTIQRTQQEDSAVYLCASSLDIRSYNEQFFGPGTRLTVL.